This T cell receptor (beta chain) is drawn from a study of blood T cells in healthy people across ages. A second PCR, run for about 7 to 11 cycles, used a sample-barcoded 5' primer plus a J-beta primer mix. TCRdb called the 5' RACE reads again in MiXCR, with one record for every CDR3 protein. Of fewer than 1.5 million distinct CDR3 sequences listed, approximately 40% were seen once; the top ten hold under 8%. The germline CDR1 and CDR2 sequences are SNHLY and FYNNEI. Trimming stripped 6 bases from V and 2 bases from J, with 8 bases between. The CDR3 runs 13 residues. The chain recombines TRBV2 with TRBJ2-1; perhaps TRBD1 as D (5 bases). Sequencing was performed on blood. The receptor comes from a woman aged 18 to 35 in good health. Here the CDR3 DNA reads TGTGCCAGCAGGAAGGACACCTACAATGAGCAGTTCTTC. It is translated as CASRKDTYNEQFF.